Each of the 22 T cell receptor beta chains below was sequenced from the same sample in a study of T-cell reconstitution after alpha-beta-depleted transplantation in children. Unique molecular identifiers tagged the TCRbeta library. MiXCR, run by TCRdb on the PCR reads, gives a single entry per CDR3 protein. This sample has 200,000 to 250,000 distinct CDR3 sequences, with about 8.8% found just once. The sequencing here drew on PBMCs from the stem cell graft donor, taken from the stem cell graft. Every receptor here comes from a human donor who donated a stem cell graft to a child with SCID.

This clonotype was recorded many times. The V gene is TRBV7-9, the J gene TRBJ2-3; possibly TRBD1 for D (7 bases). Germline CDR1 and CDR2: SEHNR and FQNEAQ (reference sequence). Trimming removed 5 bases from V and 4 bases from J, with 22 bases in between. The CDR3 spans 17 residues. The CDR3 loop reads CASSQGVGGGLSDTQYF. CDR3 DNA sequence: TGTGCCAGCAGCCAAGGGGTTGGAGGGGGCCTTTCAGATACGCAGTATTTT.

This clonotype has a count of ten or more. The chain combines TRBV9 with TRBJ2-3, with TRBD2 matching over 8 bases. V was clipped by 4 bases and J by 0 bases; unmatched bases: 1. CDR1 is SGDLS and CDR2 is YYNGEE in the germline V gene. The CDR3 has 14 amino acids. The CDR3 sequence: CASSTSGSTDTQYF. The CDR3 DNA sequence: TGTGCCAGCAGCACTAGCGGTAGCACAGATACGCAGTATTTT.

There are a few counts of this clonotype. The chain couples TRBV20-1 to TRBJ2-3; possibly TRBD1 for D (6 bases). CDR3 length: 14 amino acids. Germline loops: CDR1 DFQATT, CDR2 SNEGSKA (reference sequence). V was cut by 5 bases and J by 3 bases, with 15 bases left in between. The DNA for the CDR3 is TGCAGTGCTGGCGGACAGCAAGAAACAGATACGCAGTATTTT. It yields the protein CSAGGQQETDTQYF.

This clonotype was counted at least ten times. V gene TRBV5-1 combines with J gene TRBJ2-3, with TRBD1 as a possible D gene (6 bases). V was clipped by 1 base and J by 6 bases, with 18 bases between them. The CDR3 is 16 residues long. CDR1 and CDR2 from the germline V gene are SGHRS and YFSETQ. The CDR3, as DNA: TGCGCCAGCAGCTTGCTTACGGGACACCTTCCGGATACGCAGTATTTT. Its translation: CASSLLTGHLPDTQYF.

In its sample, this clonotype was seen many times. In nucleotides, the CDR3 is TGCGCCAGCAGCCAATCGAGGGTTAGCTCCTACAATGAGCAGTTCTTC. Its translation is CASSQSRVSSYNEQFF. The chain has TRBV4-3 and TRBJ2-1; a weak D match, TRBD2 (5 bases). There are 16 residues in the CDR3. CDR1 is LGHNA, CDR2 YSLEER, per germline. Trimming removed 2 bases at V and 0 bases at J, with 11 bases between.

The chain couples TRBV6-2 or TRBV6-3 to TRBJ2-7; tentatively, D is TRBD1 (6 bases). V lost 2 bases and J lost 6, with 17 bases in between. From germline, CDR1 is MNHEY and CDR2 SVGEGT. This CDR3 spans 15 amino acids. DNA of the CDR3: TGTGCCAGCAGTTACGGTGCAGGGGTATTTGGCGAGCAGTACTTC. Translating it yields CASSYGAGVFGEQYF.

This clonotype came up many times. This chain connects TRBV5-1 to TRBJ1-5; tentative D call: TRBD1 (5 bases). The CDR3 loop spans 15 amino acids. Germline V gives CDR1 SGHRS, CDR2 YFSETQ. V dropped 1 base and J dropped 2 bases, with 10 bases sitting between them. CDR3 residues: CASSLHGAGNQPQHF. Here the CDR3 DNA reads TGCGCCAGCAGCTTGCACGGGGCAGGCAATCAGCCCCAGCATTTT. Together with reference TRBV5-1 and TRBJ1-5, the CDR3 gives the full variable domain: KAGVTQTPRYLIKTRGQQVTLSCSPISGHRSVSWYQQTPGQGLQFLFEYFSETQRNKGNFPGRFSGRQFSNSRSEMNVSTLELGDSALYLCASSLHGAGNQPQHFGDGTRLSIL.

This clonotype was seen ten or more times. The V and J genes are TRBV7-9 and TRBJ2-3; 7 nucleotides agree with TRBD2. Trimming took 1 base from V and 8 from J; bases not matched to a gene: 6. Per the germline V gene, CDR1 is SEHNR and CDR2 is FQNEAQ (reference sequence). The CDR3 sequence is 14 residues long. CDR3 region: CASSLDQRGRTQYF. The CDR3 coding sequence is TGTGCCAGCAGCTTAGACCAGCGGGGACGTACGCAGTATTTT.

The V call is TRBV18, the J call TRBJ1-2; 8 bases are a match to TRBD1. V gave up 4 bases and J gave up 8 bases; unmatched junction bases: 9. Germline V gives CDR1 KGHSH, CDR2 LQKENI. The CDR3 covers 14 residues. CDR3 bases: TGTGCCAGCTCACAAAAATCGGGACAGGCAGGCTACACCTTC. Translation gives CASSQKSGQAGYTF.

Of note for this clonotype: One base away lies a much larger clone, so this may be a sequencing read error. This chain links TRBV20-1 with TRBJ1-2; a possible D gene is TRBD1 (5 bases). This CDR3 region has 9 residues. V lost 5 bases and J lost 12, with 10 bases in between. Germline CDR1 reads DFQATT; CDR2 reads SNEGSKA (reference sequence). CDR3 coding DNA: TGCAGTGCTCGGGGCGGCGACACCTTC. The encoded protein is CSARGGDTF.

Details on this clonotype: A much larger clone is a single base away; this may be a read error. The J gene is TRBJ2-5, the V gene TRBV7-9, with D possibly matching TRBD1 (5 bases). The germline gives CDR1 SEHNR, CDR2 FQNEAQ (reference sequence). The V end was cut by 3 bases, the J end by 5 bases, with 10 bases between. The CDR3 runs 13 residues. The CDR3 is CASSFRGNETQYF. DNA of the CDR3: TGTGCCAGCAGCTTTAGGGGTAATGAGACCCAGTACTTC.

This clonotype was detected many times. The chain carries TRBV7-6 and TRBJ2-1; no reliable D call. This CDR3 is 13 amino acids long. Germline CDR1 is SGHVS and CDR2 is FNYEAQ. The ends were cut back, 2 bases at V and 7 bases at J, with 9 bases in the middle. The chain's CDR3 is CASSLFTKNEQFF. The CDR3 DNA is TGTGCCAGCAGCTTATTCACCAAGAATGAGCAGTTCTTC.

In regard to this clonotype: Given a much more abundant clone one base away, this may be a read error. This chain joins TRBV5-5 and TRBJ1-1, with D possibly TRBD1 on 5 matching bases. There are 15 residues in the CDR3. The germline V gene encodes CDR1 SGHKS and CDR2 YYEKEE (reference sequence). The CDR3 DNA reads as TGTGCCAGCAGCCTCCGGGGGGGTTGGGGCACTCAAGCTTTCTTT. Its translation: CASSLRGGWGTQAFF.

Worth noting for this clonotype: A much larger clone differs by one base, so this may be a read error. V is TRBV5-4 and J is TRBJ2-7; a possible D gene is TRBD1 (6 bases). V was pared by 0 bases and J by 8 bases, with 15 bases between. Germline V gene lookup returns CDR1 SGHNT and CDR2 YYREEE (reference sequence). This CDR3 contains 14 residues. In nucleotides, the CDR3 is TGTGCCAGCAGCTTGGAAGGACAGAGGTACAAGCAGTACTTC. Translation: CASSLEGQRYKQYF.

The rearrangement links TRBV7-9 to TRBJ1-5, with unresolved D. The V gene's germline CDR1 is SEHNR and CDR2 FQNEAQ (reference sequence). The CDR3 runs 15 residues. Trimming stripped 1 base from V and 2 bases from J, with 9 bases between. CDR3 DNA: TGTGCCAGCAGCTTAGATGCTGGCGGCAATCAGCCCCAGCATTTT. Translation gives CASSLDAGGNQPQHF.

This clonotype was observed at least ten times. The J gene is TRBJ2-5, the V gene TRBV9; the D gene is possibly TRBD2 (5 bases). The CDR3 is made up of 13 amino acids. Germline V gene data show CDR1 as SGDLS and CDR2 as YYNGEE. With 6 bases removed from V and 10 bases from J, the gap between germline ends came to 19 bases. CDR3 sequence (DNA): TGTGCCAGCAACGAACGAGGGAGAGGGAACCAGTACTTC. It specifies CASNERGRGNQYF. Variable domain in full (rest from reference TRBV9 and TRBJ2-5): DSGVTQTPKHLITATGQRVTLRCSPRSGDLSVYWYQQSLDQGLQFLIQYYNGEERAKGNILERFSAQQFPDLHSELNLSSLELGDSALYFCASNERGRGNQYFGPGTRLLVL.

This clonotype occurred many times. J is TRBJ2-5 and V is TRBV28; D assignment may be TRBD1 or TRBD2 (5 bases each). Germline V CDR1 and CDR2: MDHEN, SYDVKM. The V gene lost 4 bases and the J gene lost 4 bases, with 25 bases spanning the gap. This CDR3 spans 18 amino acids. The CDR3 bases are TGTGCCAGCAGTTCTCGGGACCCGGTGCGGTCCGTCCCAGAGACCCAGTACTTC. It is translated as CASSSRDPVRSVPETQYF. The variable domain in full, with the rest retrieved from reference TRBV28 and TRBJ2-5, is DVKVTQSSRYLVKRTGEKVFLECVQDMDHENMFWYRQDPGLGLRLIYFSYDVKMKEKGDIPEGYSVSREKKERFSLILESASTNQTSMYLCASSSRDPVRSVPETQYFGPGTRLLVL.

This clonotype was recorded at least ten times. The chain carries TRBV7-9 and TRBJ1-1; D is uncertain. Between the trimmed V and J ends, which lost 3 bases and 1 base, there was a span of 9 bases. Germline V gene lookup returns CDR1 SEHNR and CDR2 FQNEAQ (reference sequence). This CDR3 comprises 14 residues. The CDR3 DNA sequence: TGTGCCAGCAGCTTCCTCGGGTCGAACACTGAAGCTTTCTTT. Its translation: CASSFLGSNTEAFF.

This clonotype occurred many times. The V gene is TRBV6-5, the J gene TRBJ2-1; perhaps TRBD2 as D (5 bases). Germline CDR1 reads MNHEY; CDR2 reads SVGAGI. The CDR3 is 14 residues long. The V end lost 4 bases, the J end lost 4 bases, and 11 bases lay between the germline ends. The CDR3 coding sequence is TGTGCCAGCAGTTCGGGAAGCGGATACAATGAGCAGTTCTTC. Translating gives CASSSGSGYNEQFF.

This clonotype was seen only a few times. The chain couples TRBV28 to TRBJ2-3, with TRBD1 matching 9 bases. The CDR3 loop spans 16 amino acids. V lost 5 bases, J lost 0 bases, and 6 bases stayed unmatched. Germline V lookup: CDR1 MDHEN, CDR2 SYDVKM. CDR3 in amino acids: CASSETGGSSTDTQYF. Written as DNA, the CDR3 is TGTGCCAGCAGTGAGACAGGGGGTTCTAGCACAGATACGCAGTATTTT.

This clonotype was counted at least ten times. The rearrangement links TRBV7-2 to TRBJ2-2, with D perhaps given as TRBD1 or TRBD2 (6 bases each). CDR1 is SGHTA and CDR2 is FQGNSA in the germline V gene. The CDR3 is 17 amino acids. The V end lost 8 bases, the J end lost 0 bases, and 19 bases lay between the germline ends. The CDR3 nucleotides read TGTGCCAGCCGCGGGAAGTCGGGGACACCGAACACCGGGGAGCTGTTTTTT. Its translation: CASRGKSGTPNTGELFF.

This clonotype was recorded at least ten times. V gene TRBV12-3 or TRBV12-4 combines with J gene TRBJ2-1, with TRBD1 matching 7 bases. The CDR3 is made up of 16 amino acids. The V and J ends lost 6 bases and 4 bases, in that order; junction bases with no gene match: 12. DNA for the CDR3: TGTGCCAGCAGCCGATACGGGACAGCATCTTACAATGAGCAGTTCTTC. Translating it yields CASSRYGTASYNEQFF.